The clone carrying this T cell receptor beta chain was observed many times. Its antigen remains unknown. This specimen comes from a study of T cells in Graves' hyperthyroidism and ophthalmopathy. Study conclusions and caveats: Also found in blood were most expanded thyroid clonotypes above 0.001.

Authors of the study amplified TCR beta CDR3 regions from RNA transcripts. Carried out on the TCR CDR3, a first-round RT-PCR used the HTBI primer set. TCRdb itself ran the multiplex PCR reads through MiXCR, one entry per CDR3 protein. Among 620,000 or so distinct CDR3 sequences listed, roughly 15% were seen once. Per germline, CDR1 DFQATT and CDR2 SNEGSKA (reference sequence). The CDR3 is made up of 12 amino acids. Trimming left V 6 bases short and J 2 bases short, with 11 bases between. Using more than 8 ml of fresh peripheral blood, PBMCs were prepared. The chain is built from TRBV20-1 and TRBJ2-7, with D unclear. This TCR derives from a woman aged 50 to 60 with Graves' ophthalmopathy. The sample taken for sequencing was blood. DNA for the CDR3: TGCAGTGCCGGCTTTTCTGCCTACGAGCAGTACTTC. It specifies CSAGFSAYEQYF.